The sequence of this T cell receptor (beta chain) was determined in a study of OX40 agonist ivuxolimab in advanced cancers. Study information: People in dose escalation had one of these cancers: hepatocellular carcinoma, melanoma, renal cell or head and neck cancer. Partial responses were recorded for three patients, including one with hepatocellular carcinoma and two with cutaneous melanoma.

About this clone itself: Its target is not known.

Data came from immunoSEQ multiplex PCR; TCRdb stores just in-frame clones and leaves some out. In the table there are 50,000 to 60,000 clones, 80% to 90% of which are singletons. Study-level results: Some of the nonresponding patients also showed low levels of normalized T-cell clonal expansion.

The material sequenced was CD4+ or CD8+ T cells sorted from blood, taken in a trial of the OX40 agonist ivuxolimab. This sequence originates from an adult with an advanced solid tumor such as melanoma, head and neck, liver or kidney cancer.

The chain's CDR3 is CASSQTGTGATDTQYF. DNA for the CDR3: TGCGCCAGCAGCCAGACAGGGACAGGGGCCACAGATACGCAGTATTTT. The gene calls are TRBV4-3 and TRBJ2-3; 10 bases map to TRBD1. With 3 bases clipped from V and 2 bases from J, the junction kept 5 bases outside the gene matches. Germline loops: CDR1 LGHNA, CDR2 YSLEER. The CDR3 is 16 amino acids.